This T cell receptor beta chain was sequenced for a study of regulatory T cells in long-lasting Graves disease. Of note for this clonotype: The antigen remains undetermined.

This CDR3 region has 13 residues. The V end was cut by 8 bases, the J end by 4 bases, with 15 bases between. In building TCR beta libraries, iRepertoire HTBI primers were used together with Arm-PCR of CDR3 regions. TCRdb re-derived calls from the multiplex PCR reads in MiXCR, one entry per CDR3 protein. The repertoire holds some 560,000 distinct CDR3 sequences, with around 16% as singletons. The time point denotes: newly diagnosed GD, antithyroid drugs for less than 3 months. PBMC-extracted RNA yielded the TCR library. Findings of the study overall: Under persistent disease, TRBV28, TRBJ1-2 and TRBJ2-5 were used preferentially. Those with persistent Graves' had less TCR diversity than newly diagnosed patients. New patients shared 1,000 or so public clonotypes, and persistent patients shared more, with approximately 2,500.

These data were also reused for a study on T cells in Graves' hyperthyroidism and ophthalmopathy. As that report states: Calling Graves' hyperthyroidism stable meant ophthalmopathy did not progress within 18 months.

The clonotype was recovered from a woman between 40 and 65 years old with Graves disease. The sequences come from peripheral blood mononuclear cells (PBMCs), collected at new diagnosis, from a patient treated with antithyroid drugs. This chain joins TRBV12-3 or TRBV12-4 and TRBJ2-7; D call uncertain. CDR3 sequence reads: CASHRAGEYEQYF. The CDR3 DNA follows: TGTGCCAGCCATCGAGCAGGAGAGTACGAGCAGTACTTC.